These 15 T cell receptor beta chains were all obtained from the same sample, sequenced in a study of shared clonotypes between healthy human individuals. The naive CD8 subset, CD45RO-negative cells positively selected for CCR7, excluded terminally differentiated effector memory CD45RA+ cells. TCRdb's table, derived via immunoSEQ multiplex PCR, lists solely in-frame clones and lacks some. The repertoire consists of over 2,000,000 clones, with 85% to 95% occurring once and the leading ten covering 1.5% to 2%. Sequenced input: naive CD8+ T cells from PBMCs. Every receptor here comes from a man aged 18 to 29 in good health. Some clones in this sample may be carry-over from other donors' samples.

Comment on this clone: At the DNA level, this CDR3 is encoded by other sequences in the same sample as well. The gene calls are TRBV27 and TRBJ2-7; D not resolved. This CDR3 comprises 12 residues. Germline V gene data show CDR1 as MNHEY and CDR2 as SMNVEV (reference sequence). Trimming removed 5 bases from V and 4 bases from J, with 9 bases in between. The CDR3 bases are TGTGCCAGCAGTCCGACGGGTTACGAGCAGTACTTC. It specifies CASSPTGYEQYF.

This chain connects TRBV29-1 to TRBJ2-5; 8 bases fit TRBD2. Germline-derived CDR1 and CDR2 are SQVTM and ANQGSEA. Trimming cost V 0 bases and J 5 bases; bases outside gene matches: 8. The length of the CDR3 is 15 residues. The DNA of the CDR3 is TGCAGCGTTGAAGACCCACGGGGGGGATGGGAGACCCAGTACTTC. This sequence encodes CSVEDPRGGWETQYF.

This chain connects TRBV30 to TRBJ1-6; 7 nucleotides align to TRBD1. The length of the CDR3 is 14 residues. Germline V gene sequence: CDR1 GTSNPN, CDR2 SVGIG (reference sequence). The V and J ends lost 8 bases and 9 bases, in that order; junction bases with no gene match: 13. The CDR3 protein is CARWTGISGSPLHF. CDR3 DNA: TGTGCCAGATGGACAGGCATATCGGGTTCACCCCTCCACTTT.

The CDR3 loop is CASSVVGKPTDTQYF. The CDR3 nucleotides read TGTGCCAGCAGCGTAGTCGGGAAGCCCACAGATACGCAGTATTTT. The V gene is TRBV9, the J gene TRBJ2-3, with a weak D call TRBD2 (5 bases). Germline V gives CDR1 SGDLS, CDR2 YYNGEE. The germline V and J ends were trimmed by 0 bases and 2 bases, with 10 bases remaining between them. The CDR3 runs 15 residues.

DNA of the CDR3: TGTGCCAGCAGTGAAATTGGGGTAGGAAAAGATGGCTACACCTTC. Its protein product is CASSEIGVGKDGYTF. The rearrangement joins TRBV2 to TRBJ1-2; no definite D call. The CDR3 runs to 15 residues. Germline CDR1 reads SNHLY; CDR2 reads FYNNEI. Deletions cut 2 bases from V and 6 bases from J, with 16 bases between. Full variable domain (rest looked up from reference TRBV2 and TRBJ1-2): EPEVTQTPSHQVTQMGQEVILRCVPISNHLYFYWYRQILGQKVEFLVSFYNNEISEKSEIFDDQFSVERPDGSNFTLKIRSTKLEDSAMYFCASSEIGVGKDGYTFGSGTRLTVV.

This clone was recorded once. J is TRBJ2-1 and V is TRBV6-5; the match to TRBD2 covers 9 bases. The CDR3 covers 14 residues. J was trimmed by 3 bases and V by 5 bases; bases with no gene match: 2. CDR1 is MNHEY, CDR2 SVGAGI, per germline. CDR3 nucleotide sequence: TGTGCCAGCAGTACTAGCGGGTTCTACAATGAGCAGTTCTTC. Translating gives CASSTSGFYNEQFF.

The chain employs TRBV5-4 and TRBJ1-1, with a weak D call TRBD1 (5 bases). Germline lookup yields CDR1 SGHNT and CDR2 YYREEE (reference sequence). Trimming cost V 0 bases and J 6 bases, with 9 bases left between them. CDR3 size: 13 residues. CDR3 in DNA: TGTGCCAGCAGCTTGGCAGGGTTCGCTGAAGCTTTCTTT. This translates into CASSLAGFAEAFF.

The rearrangement uses TRBV11-2 and TRBJ2-7; 9 nucleotides line up with TRBD1. V dropped 5 bases and J dropped 3; count of bases not matched to a gene: 11. The germline V gene encodes CDR1 SGHAT and CDR2 FQNNGV. The CDR3 is 16 residues long. CDR3 DNA: TGTGCCAGCAGCCTCCCCGCCGGGACAGGGTACTACGAGCAGTACTTC. It specifies CASSLPAGTGYYEQYF.

The rearrangement links TRBV12-5 to TRBJ2-3; possible D gene TRBD1, 5 bases. The V end was cut by 0 bases, the J end by 0 bases, with 10 bases between. The germline CDR1 and CDR2 sequences are LGHNT and FRNRAP. The CDR3 spans 16 residues. Here the CDR3 reads CASGLVIGASTDTQYF. The DNA of the CDR3 is TGTGCTAGTGGTTTGGTAATAGGGGCTAGCACAGATACGCAGTATTTT.

As for this clone: Different DNA sequences within this sample yield the same CDR3. V is TRBV11-1 and J is TRBJ2-7; D is uncertain. There are 13 residues in the CDR3. Germline CDR1 reads SGHAT; CDR2 reads FQDESV (reference sequence). Deletions cut 1 base from V and 2 bases from J, with 6 bases between. The CDR3 DNA reads as TGTGCCAGCAGCTTAGGGCCAACCTACGAGCAGTACTTC. Translation gives CASSLGPTYEQYF.

V is TRBV5-1 and J is TRBJ2-4; possibly TRBD1 for D (6 bases). V lost 4 bases and J lost 8, with 22 bases in between. Looked up from germline, CDR1 is SGHRS and CDR2 is YFSETQ. This CDR3 comprises 16 residues. CDR3 loop: CASSPRQVARGDIQYF. In nucleotides, the CDR3 is TGCGCCAGCAGCCCGAGACAGGTTGCCCGAGGGGACATTCAGTACTTC.

The CDR3 loop is CASQVRAGDYEQYF. CDR3 DNA sequence: TGTGCCAGTCAAGTCAGGGCGGGGGACTACGAGCAGTACTTC. The genes are TRBV11-1 and TRBJ2-7; 7 bases map to TRBD2. The CDR3 covers 14 residues. Germline loops: CDR1 SGHAT, CDR2 FQDESV (reference sequence). Trimming at V came to 9 bases and at J to 3 bases, leaving 11 bases not matched to a gene.

The chain uses TRBV4-1 and TRBJ2-3; D assignment may be TRBD1 or TRBD2 (5 bases each). CDR3 length equals 14 residues. V was clipped by 3 bases and J by 4 bases, with 11 bases between them. Germline assignment: CDR1 MGHRA and CDR2 YSYEKL. This CDR3 is CASSQAGTADTQYF. The CDR3 coding sequence is TGCGCCAGCAGCCAGGCTGGGACGGCAGATACGCAGTATTTT.

V is TRBV27 and J is TRBJ2-5, with 10 bases matching TRBD2. After removal of 8 bases from V and 0 bases from J, the junction contained 9 bases not matched to a gene. CDR3 length: 16 amino acids. CDR1 MNHEY and CDR2 SMNVEV come from the germline V gene (reference sequence). The CDR3: CASLSVSGRDQETQYF. DNA of the CDR3: TGTGCCAGCCTATCGGTCAGCGGGAGGGACCAAGAGACCCAGTACTTC.

The chain carries TRBV29-1 and TRBJ2-2, with D uncertain. V gave up 6 bases and J gave up 3 bases, with 17 bases separating them. The CDR3 loop spans 15 amino acids. The germline V gene has CDR1 SQVTM and CDR2 ANQGSEA. Here the CDR3 reads CSVATAEAYTGELFF. The CDR3 nucleotides read TGCAGCGTCGCGACGGCGGAAGCCTACACCGGGGAGCTGTTTTTT.